The entry below describes one T cell receptor beta chain. Its cognate antigen is unknown. This entry belongs to a study of blood T cells in healthy people across ages. General study findings and limits: Age advanced and TCR beta diversity per million T cells fell, roughly linearly. Unsorted PBMC input precluded a conclusive naive versus antigen-experienced comparison. Investigators treated diversity estimates from one million T cells as underestimates.

CDR1 MDHEN and CDR2 SYDVKM come from the germline V gene. CDR3 size: 13 residues. V was cut by 5 bases and J by 5 bases, with 10 bases left in between. With a J-beta primer mix and a sample-barcoded 5' primer, a second PCR ran about 6 to 11 cycles. Researchers report that a template-switch adaptor with 12 random nucleotides tagged each cDNA molecule. TCRdb passed the 5' RACE reads through MiXCR, listing each CDR3 protein once. There are roughly 700,000 distinct CDR3 sequences in the sample; 49% occur only once, and under 35% lies in the top ten. This TCR was sampled from a woman aged 60-70 years in good health. The chain carries TRBV28 and TRBJ2-1, with a possible D match to TRBD2 (6 bases). Sequencing used blood. The DNA for the CDR3 is TGTGCCAGCAGTGACTCTAGCGACAATGAGCAGTTCTTC. This translates into CASSDSSDNEQFF.